These T cell receptor beta chains were read from a single sample in a study of T cells after yellow fever vaccination. TCRdb recomputed calls from the 5' RACE reads with MiXCR, one row per CDR3 protein. The sample lists fewer than 350,000 distinct CDR3 sequences, roughly 4.3% occurring once. Sequenced material: PBMCs, taken 15 days after the yellow fever booster vaccination. The source of these receptors is a man younger than 35 who received the YFV17D yellow fever vaccine. Each CDR3 is given with its conserved first and last residue. Each record gives: CDR3 protein, CDR3 DNA, V gene, D gene, clone size, J gene. D genes are given only for firm matches. Size is omitted from some rows. Given values are once, few, many or a class for expanded clones.

cdr3_aa: CASPGLAGRSAGGETDTQYF
cdr3_nt: TGTGCCAGCCCTGGACTAGCGGGGCGCTCGGCGGGGGGGGAAACAGATACGCAGTATTTT
v_call: TRBV2
d_call: TRBD2
clone_size: many
j_call: TRBJ2-3

cdr3_aa: CAWTPGGGGYTF
cdr3_nt: TGTGCCTGGACCCCCGGGGGAGGGGGCTACACCTTC
v_call: TRBV30
d_call: -
clone_size: few
j_call: TRBJ1-2

cdr3_aa: CAISEVNSYNEQFF
cdr3_nt: TGTGCCATCAGTGAGGTCAACTCCTACAATGAGCAGTTCTTC
v_call: TRBV10-3
d_call: -
clone_size: -
j_call: TRBJ2-1

cdr3_aa: CASSGDANEQFF
cdr3_nt: TGTGCCAGCAGTGGGGACGCAAATGAGCAGTTCTTC
v_call: TRBV2
d_call: -
clone_size: few
j_call: TRBJ2-1

cdr3_aa: CSARTTGPEAFF
cdr3_nt: TGCAGTGCCAGGACAACAGGCCCTGAAGCTTTCTTT
v_call: TRBV20-1
d_call: -
clone_size: few
j_call: TRBJ1-1

cdr3_aa: CASSLAKELGYTF
cdr3_nt: TGTGCCAGCAGCTTAGCGAAGGAACTTGGCTACACCTTC
v_call: TRBV7-2
d_call: -
clone_size: -
j_call: TRBJ1-2

cdr3_aa: CSVEDSQETQYF
cdr3_nt: TGCAGCGTTGAAGATTCCCAAGAGACCCAGTACTTC
v_call: TRBV29-1
d_call: -
clone_size: many
j_call: TRBJ2-5

cdr3_aa: CASSLALAGGHEQFF
cdr3_nt: TGTGCCAGCAGCTTGGCGCTAGCGGGGGGGCATGAGCAGTTCTTC
v_call: TRBV5-5
d_call: TRBD2
clone_size: many
j_call: TRBJ2-1

cdr3_aa: CASSVVGGAGETQYF
cdr3_nt: TGTGCCAGCAGCGTCGTTGGGGGGGCGGGGGAGACCCAGTACTTC
v_call: TRBV9
d_call: -
clone_size: -
j_call: TRBJ2-5

cdr3_aa: CATSRSMAGDREAFF
cdr3_nt: TGTGCCACCAGCAGATCGATGGCGGGGGATAGAGAAGCTTTCTTT
v_call: TRBV15
d_call: -
clone_size: -
j_call: TRBJ1-1

cdr3_aa: CAGKGQATEAFF
cdr3_nt: TGCGCCGGGAAGGGACAGGCCACTGAAGCTTTCTTT
v_call: TRBV10-3
d_call: TRBD1
clone_size: few
j_call: TRBJ1-1

cdr3_aa: CASSTPRGTSANEQFF
cdr3_nt: TGTGCCAGCAGCACCCCCCGGGGGACTAGCGCCAATGAGCAGTTCTTC
v_call: TRBV7-9
d_call: TRBD2
clone_size: many
j_call: TRBJ2-1

cdr3_aa: CASSYTSLAGGYAF
cdr3_nt: TGTGCCAGCAGTTACACATCACTAGCGGGGGGCTACGCCTTC
v_call: TRBV6-6
d_call: TRBD2
clone_size: few
j_call: TRBJ2-1

cdr3_aa: CASSPNGGQGRYGYTF
cdr3_nt: TGTGCCAGCAGTCCGAACGGGGGACAGGGCCGTTATGGCTACACCTTC
v_call: TRBV12-3/TRBV12-4
d_call: TRBD1
clone_size: many
j_call: TRBJ1-2

cdr3_aa: CASSSYMDNTEAFF
cdr3_nt: TGCGCCAGCAGCTCCTACATGGATAACACTGAAGCTTTCTTT
v_call: TRBV5-1
d_call: -
clone_size: many
j_call: TRBJ1-1

cdr3_aa: CASTPDPRVFDTGELFF
cdr3_nt: TGTGCCAGCACCCCAGACCCCAGGGTGTTTGACACCGGGGAGCTGTTTTTT
v_call: TRBV7-2
d_call: -
clone_size: many
j_call: TRBJ2-2

cdr3_aa: CASSSPGATEAFF
cdr3_nt: TGTGCCAGCAGCTCCCCAGGGGCCACTGAAGCTTTCTTT
v_call: TRBV7-3
d_call: -
clone_size: many
j_call: TRBJ1-1

cdr3_aa: CASSQGGLAEAFF
cdr3_nt: TGCGCCAGCAGCCAAGGGGGTCTGGCTGAAGCTTTCTTT
v_call: TRBV4-1
d_call: -
clone_size: many
j_call: TRBJ1-1

cdr3_aa: CASSLNLGSSYNEQFF
cdr3_nt: TGTGCCAGCAGCTTAAATCTGGGGAGCTCCTACAATGAGCAGTTCTTC
v_call: TRBV7-6
d_call: -
clone_size: many
j_call: TRBJ2-1

cdr3_aa: CSAGQGTLNEQFF
cdr3_nt: TGCAGCGCAGGACAGGGGACATTGAATGAGCAGTTCTTC
v_call: TRBV29-1
d_call: TRBD1
clone_size: many
j_call: TRBJ2-1

cdr3_aa: CSARSGSPQETQYF
cdr3_nt: TGCAGTGCTAGGTCCGGGAGTCCACAAGAGACCCAGTACTTC
v_call: TRBV20-1
d_call: -
clone_size: medium-sized
j_call: TRBJ2-5

cdr3_aa: CASSQVSGGASEQYF
cdr3_nt: TGCGCCAGCAGCCAAGTGAGCGGGGGGGCCTCCGAGCAGTACTTC
v_call: TRBV4-3
d_call: TRBD2
clone_size: many
j_call: TRBJ2-7

cdr3_aa: CASSLRSGTTDTQYF
cdr3_nt: TGTGCCAGTAGTCTACGGTCGGGGACAACAGATACGCAGTATTTT
v_call: TRBV19
d_call: -
clone_size: -
j_call: TRBJ2-3

cdr3_aa: CASSLQGGDTQYF
cdr3_nt: TGTGCCAGCAGCTTACAGGGAGGAGATACGCAGTATTTT
v_call: TRBV5-6
d_call: -
clone_size: many
j_call: TRBJ2-3

cdr3_aa: CASRGQADRVNSPLHF
cdr3_nt: TGTGCCAGCCGCGGACAGGCGGATCGTGTTAATTCACCCCTCCACTTT
v_call: TRBV2
d_call: TRBD1
clone_size: -
j_call: TRBJ1-6

cdr3_aa: CAISTGSNTEAFF
cdr3_nt: TGTGCCATCTCGACAGGGAGTAACACTGAAGCTTTCTTT
v_call: TRBV6-6
d_call: TRBD1
clone_size: many
j_call: TRBJ1-1

cdr3_aa: CASAWRGQGPTDTQYF
cdr3_nt: TGCGCCAGCGCTTGGAGGGGGCAGGGGCCCACAGATACGCAGTATTTT
v_call: TRBV5-1
d_call: -
clone_size: few
j_call: TRBJ2-3

cdr3_aa: CASRYDRTDTQYF
cdr3_nt: TGTGCCAGCAGATATGATCGCACAGATACGCAGTATTTT
v_call: TRBV5-4
d_call: -
clone_size: many
j_call: TRBJ2-3

cdr3_aa: CASSSSIRTVIGTEAFF
cdr3_nt: TGTGCCAGCAGCTCAAGTATTAGGACGGTTATTGGAACTGAAGCTTTCTTT
v_call: TRBV3-1
d_call: -
clone_size: few
j_call: TRBJ1-1

cdr3_aa: CAWGDLYEQYF
cdr3_nt: TGTGCCTGGGGGGACCTTTACGAGCAGTACTTC
v_call: TRBV30
d_call: -
clone_size: many
j_call: TRBJ2-7

cdr3_aa: CASSRGVARTGTEAFF
cdr3_nt: TGTGCCAGCAGCCGTGGGGTGGCCCGGACAGGGACTGAAGCTTTCTTT
v_call: TRBV11-2
d_call: TRBD1
clone_size: few
j_call: TRBJ1-1

cdr3_aa: CASSFEPSDTQYF
cdr3_nt: TGTGCCAGCAGCTTCGAACCTTCGGATACGCAGTATTTT
v_call: TRBV7-2
d_call: -
clone_size: -
j_call: TRBJ2-3

cdr3_aa: CASSLTGIYTF
cdr3_nt: TGTGCCAGCAGCCTAACAGGGATTTACACCTTC
v_call: TRBV5-4
d_call: -
clone_size: few
j_call: TRBJ1-2

cdr3_aa: CASSLPSGERTDTQYF
cdr3_nt: TGTGCCAGCAGCCTTCCTTCGGGGGAGCGCACAGATACGCAGTATTTT
v_call: TRBV7-9
d_call: -
clone_size: many
j_call: TRBJ2-3

cdr3_aa: CATGDTNYGYTF
cdr3_nt: TGCGCCACAGGGGATACTAACTATGGCTACACCTTC
v_call: TRBV5-1
d_call: -
clone_size: few
j_call: TRBJ1-2

cdr3_aa: CASSSGGGPGNTIYF
cdr3_nt: TGTGCCAGCAGCTCCGGCGGAGGGCCTGGAAACACCATATATTTT
v_call: TRBV11-2
d_call: -
clone_size: few
j_call: TRBJ1-3

cdr3_aa: CASSLGLLGAGEKLFF
cdr3_nt: TGTGCCAGCAGTTTAGGGCTTTTGGGGGCCGGTGAAAAACTGTTTTTT
v_call: TRBV12-3/TRBV12-4
d_call: -
clone_size: many
j_call: TRBJ1-4

cdr3_aa: CASSSGTYEQYF
cdr3_nt: TGTGCCAGCAGCTCGGGCACCTACGAGCAGTACTTC
v_call: TRBV11-2
d_call: -
clone_size: few
j_call: TRBJ2-7

cdr3_aa: CSAGGIAKNIQYF
cdr3_nt: TGCAGTGCTGGGGGAATAGCCAAAAACATTCAGTACTTC
v_call: TRBV20-1
d_call: -
clone_size: many
j_call: TRBJ2-4

cdr3_aa: CASRTGAGSYEQYF
cdr3_nt: TGTGCCAGCAGGACAGGGGCCGGCTCCTACGAGCAGTACTTC
v_call: TRBV6-1
d_call: TRBD1
clone_size: many
j_call: TRBJ2-7